A single sample is the source of the 9 T cell receptor beta chains below, sequenced in a study of T cells in Graves' hyperthyroidism and ophthalmopathy. Regions amplified from RNA transcripts were the TCR beta CDR3 regions. During a first-round RT-PCR of the TCR CDR3, the HTBI primer set was used. Each CDR3 protein is one row after TCRdb ran MiXCR on the multiplex PCR reads. The sample has approximately 370,000 distinct CDR3 sequences, roughly a sixth seen once. What was sequenced was blood. These receptors originate from a woman in her thirties with Graves' hyperthyroidism that later progressed to Graves' ophthalmopathy.

This clonotype was detected ten times or more. This chain links TRBV6-1 with TRBJ2-1; 16 bases are a match to TRBD2. Losses at the gene ends were 8 bases for V and 13 bases for J; bases not matched to a gene: 8. Per the germline V gene, CDR1 is MNHNS and CDR2 is SASEGT. This CDR3 has 14 amino acids. CDR3 amino acids: CASSGTSGGVNQFF. CDR3 in DNA: TGTGCCAGCTCCGGGACTAGCGGGGGGGTTAATCAGTTCTTC.

This clonotype occurred many times. The chain has TRBV14 and TRBJ1-6; weak D call: TRBD1 (5 bases). The CDR3 contains 17 residues. The germline V gene has CDR1 SGHDN and CDR2 FVKESK. The ends were cut back, 0 bases at V and 0 bases at J, with 9 bases in the middle. CDR3 sequence: CASSQDQGTSYNSPLHF. The DNA of the CDR3 is TGTGCCAGCAGCCAAGATCAGGGAACCTCCTATAATTCACCCCTCCACTTT.

Ten or more counts support this clonotype. The chain links TRBV11-3 to TRBJ2-2, with D possibly matching TRBD1 (5 bases). The ends were cut back, 5 bases at V and 0 bases at J, with 10 bases in the middle. CDR1 is SGHNT, CDR2 YENEEA, per germline. This CDR3 has 15 residues. As DNA, the CDR3 is TGTGCCAGCAGCCCACAGGCCTCGAACACCGGGGAGCTGTTTTTT. Encoded protein: CASSPQASNTGELFF.

The V gene is TRBV10-3, the J gene TRBJ2-2; 7 bases fit TRBD2. Germline assignment: CDR1 ENHRY and CDR2 SYGVKD. V trimming: 2 bases; J trimming: 2 bases; junction bases outside the gene matches: 5. The CDR3 covers 16 residues. CDR3 DNA sequence: TGTGCCATCAGTGAGGCTCGCGGGAGAAACACCGGGGAGCTGTTTTTT. It translates to CAISEARGRNTGELFF.

The rearrangement links TRBV30 to TRBJ1-1; possibly TRBD1 for D (5 bases). The CDR3 covers 12 residues. CDR1 and CDR2 (germline): GTSNPN, SVGIG (reference sequence). The V end was cut by 2 bases, the J end by 8 bases, with 12 bases between. CDR3 DNA sequence: TGTGCCTGGAGTCGGATGGGGACGGAAGCTTTCTTT. Translated, it gives CAWSRMGTEAFF.

This clonotype was counted at least ten times. The chain carries TRBV28 and TRBJ2-7, with D unresolved. Trimming pared 4 bases from V and 2 bases from J, leaving 15 bases between. From germline, CDR1 is MDHEN and CDR2 SYDVKM. CDR3 length: 15 amino acids. CDR3 sequence: CASSSGLALTYEQYF. The CDR3 DNA is TGTGCCAGCAGTTCAGGATTAGCTTTGACCTACGAGCAGTACTTC.

About this clonotype itself: A read error is possible here, since a much larger clone lies one base away. This rearrangement joins TRBV20-1 to TRBJ2-3, with 7 nucleotides matching TRBD2. The trim removed 3 bases at V and 2 bases at J, leaving 2 bases unmatched. The CDR3 contains 13 residues. Per the germline V gene, CDR1 is DFQATT and CDR2 is SNEGSKA (reference sequence). CDR3 protein: CSARRDYTDTQYF. DNA of the CDR3: TGCAGTGCTAGGCGGGACTACACAGATACGCAGTATTTT.

Of note for this clonotype: One end of the junction does not line up with germline, which may come from a read error. This chain connects TRBV24-1 to TRBJ1-5; tentative D call: TRBD1 (6 bases). The CDR3 covers 14 residues. Germline values: CDR1 KGHDR, CDR2 SFDVKD. The CDR3 DNA is TGTGCCACCAGTGACCACAGGGAGCGGTCGCCCCGGCATTTT. Amino acids: CATSDHRERSPRHF.

The chain employs TRBV5-1 and TRBJ2-1; either TRBD1 or TRBD2 may fit D (5 bases each). CDR1 is SGHRS and CDR2 is YFSETQ in the germline V gene. The ends were cut back, 6 bases at V and 4 bases at J, with 14 bases in the middle. This CDR3 is 14 amino acids long. The CDR3 DNA reads as TGCGCCAGCATCCCCGGGACGGGATACAATGAGCAGTTCTTC. It translates to CASIPGTGYNEQFF.